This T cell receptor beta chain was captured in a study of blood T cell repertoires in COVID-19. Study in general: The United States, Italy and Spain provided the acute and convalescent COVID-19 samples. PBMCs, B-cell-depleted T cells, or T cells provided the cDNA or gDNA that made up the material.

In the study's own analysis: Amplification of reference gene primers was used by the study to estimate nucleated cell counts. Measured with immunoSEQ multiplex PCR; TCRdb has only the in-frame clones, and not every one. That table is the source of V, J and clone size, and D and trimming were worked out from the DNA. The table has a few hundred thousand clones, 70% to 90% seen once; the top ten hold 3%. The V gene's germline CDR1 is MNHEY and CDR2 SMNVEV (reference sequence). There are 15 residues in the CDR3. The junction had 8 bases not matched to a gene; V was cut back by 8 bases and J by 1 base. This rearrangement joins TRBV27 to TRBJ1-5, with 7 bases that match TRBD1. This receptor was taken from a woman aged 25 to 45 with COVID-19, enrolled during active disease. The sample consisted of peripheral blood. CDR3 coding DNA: TGTGCCAGCCGGTTAGGGGGCAGAAGCAATCAGCCCCAGCATTTT. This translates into CASRLGGRSNQPQHF.